These 28 T cell receptor beta chains came from one sample sequenced in a study of T-cell memory formation after mild COVID-19. TCRdb processed the 5' RACE reads anew with MiXCR; each CDR3 protein has one entry. The top ten hold around 15% of the sample, which has 25,000 to 30,000 distinct CDR3 sequences, 9.5% to 15% seen once. The sample was PBMCs or a T cell subset sorted from them (not recorded which). The receptors shown here come from an adult woman who had mild COVID-19 (a few samples of this study predate the infection). Cell type and time point are not known.

In its sample, this clonotype was seen many times. In nucleotides, the CDR3 is TGCAGTGCTAGAGGTGACGGGACAGGGAACTCCTACGAGCAGTACTTC. This gives the protein CSARGDGTGNSYEQYF. The chain uses TRBV20-1 and TRBJ2-7, with 9 bases matching TRBD1. V shed 1 base, J shed 0 bases, and the junction held 7 bases outside the gene matches. The CDR3 extends over 16 amino acids. CDR1 is DFQATT and CDR2 is SNEGSKA in the germline V gene (reference sequence).

This clonotype was recorded many times. The chain carries TRBV15 and TRBJ1-3, with no clear D. Germline values: CDR1 LNHNV, CDR2 YYDKDF (reference sequence). CDR3 size: 14 residues. The ends were cut back, 2 bases at V and 3 bases at J, with 8 bases in the middle. CDR3 sequence (DNA): TGTGCCACCAGCAGATTCTATTTTGGAAACACCATATATTTT. Its protein product is CATSRFYFGNTIYF.

This clonotype was detected ten times or more. The V call is TRBV30, the J call TRBJ2-7; 11 bases fit TRBD1. J gave up 2 bases and V 2 bases, and 20 bases lay outside the gene matches. Germline CDR1 is GTSNPN and CDR2 is SVGIG (reference sequence). The CDR3 runs to 20 residues. In DNA form, the CDR3 reads TGTGCCTGGAGTTACTTCTCTCGGGACAGGGGGACTTACCGGACCTACGAGCAGTACTTC. This sequence encodes CAWSYFSRDRGTYRTYEQYF. Full variable domain (remainder filled in from reference TRBV30 and TRBJ2-7): SQTIHQWPATLVQPVGSPLSLECTVEGTSNPNLYWYRQAAGRGLQLLFYSVGIGQISSEVPQNLSASRPQDRQFILSSKKLLLSDSGFYLCAWSYFSRDRGTYRTYEQYFGPGTRLTVT.

Concerning this clonotype itself: A much bigger clone sits one base away, suggesting this may be a read error. This chain links TRBV19 with TRBJ1-1; unclear D gene. This CDR3 is 14 amino acids long. In germline, CDR1 is LNHDA, CDR2 SQIVND (reference sequence). Here the CDR3 reads CASSIPAGGTDAFF. CDR3 nucleotide sequence: TGTGCCAGTAGTATCCCGGCAGGAGGCACTGATGCTTTCTTT.

This clonotype was seen ten or more times. This chain links TRBV7-3 with TRBJ2-3, with TRBD2 identical over 7 bases. Germline trimming cut 2 bases from V and 1 base from J; bases unmatched to any gene: 6. CDR3 length equals 16 residues. CDR1 and CDR2 from the germline V gene are SGHTA and FQGTGA. The CDR3, as DNA: TGTGCCAGCAGCTTATGGAGCCTAGCGGGCACAGATACGCAGTATTTT. As protein: CASSLWSLAGTDTQYF.

This clonotype came up many times. This chain links TRBV6-2 or TRBV6-3 with TRBJ1-1; D may be TRBD1 (5 bases). Trimming took off 2 bases at V and 5 bases at J, with 12 bases between the two ends. The CDR3 sequence is 14 residues long. CDR1 and CDR2 from the germline V gene are MNHEY and SVGEGT. The CDR3 DNA is TGTGCCAGCAGTTACGGGGGGGGATTGACTGAAGCTTTCTTT. It specifies CASSYGGGLTEAFF.

This clonotype was observed at least ten times. V gene TRBV12-3 or TRBV12-4 combines with J gene TRBJ2-4, with 9 bases identical to TRBD1. The V segment lost 5 bases and the J segment 5 bases; nucleotides outside the gene matches: 7. This CDR3 region has 15 residues. This CDR3 is CASSRDRVIQNIQYF. CDR3 DNA sequence: TGTGCCAGCAGTAGGGACAGGGTCATTCAAAACATTCAGTACTTC.

This clonotype was observed many times. CDR3 loop: CAWSTWDLAGGPDTQYF. CDR3 bases: TGTGCCTGGTCAACCTGGGATCTAGCGGGGGGGCCAGATACGCAGTATTTT. The chain carries TRBV28 and TRBJ2-3; 12 positions match TRBD2. After removal of 11 bases from V and 4 bases from J, the junction contained 16 bases not matched to a gene. Germline lookup yields CDR1 MDHEN and CDR2 SYDVKM. The CDR3 sequence is 17 residues long.

J is TRBJ2-1 and V is TRBV25-1, with 7 bases aligning to TRBD1. J was trimmed by 2 bases and V by 3 bases; bases with no gene match: 4. The CDR3 sequence is 15 residues long. Germline V lookup: CDR1 MGHDK, CDR2 SYGVNS. The CDR3 protein is CASSDDRETYNEQFF. DNA of the CDR3: TGTGCCAGCAGTGATGACAGGGAAACCTACAATGAGCAGTTCTTC.

The table lists this clonotype with many counts. V gene TRBV5-8 combines with J gene TRBJ2-4; D not certain. V shed 1 base and J shed 0 bases, with 5 bases lying between them. This CDR3 contains 14 residues. The germline gives CDR1 SGHTS, CDR2 YDEGEE. CDR3 amino acids: CASSLTLAKNIQYF. CDR3 sequence (DNA): TGTGCCAGCAGCTTGACACTAGCCAAAAACATTCAGTACTTC. Complete variable domain (other parts from reference TRBV5-8 and TRBJ2-4): EAGVTQSPTHLIKTRGQQATLRCSPISGHTSVYWYQQALGLGLQFLLWYDEGEERNRGNFPPRFSGRQFPNYSSELNVNALELEDSALYLCASSLTLAKNIQYFGAGTRLSVL.

This clonotype was counted ten times or more. The rearrangement uses TRBV7-6 and TRBJ2-7, with 8 bases fitting TRBD2. Trimming removed 6 bases from V and 1 base from J; junction bases left unmatched: 8. Looked up from germline, CDR1 is SGHVS and CDR2 is FNYEAQ. This CDR3 has 15 residues. CDR3 amino acids: CASSGGASGSYEQYF. CDR3 in DNA: TGTGCCAGCAGTGGAGGGGCTAGCGGGTCCTACGAGCAGTACTTC.

The table lists this clonotype with many counts. The chain recombines TRBV6-6 with TRBJ2-1; D is uncertain. This CDR3 spans 12 amino acids. CDR1 and CDR2 (germline): MNHNY, SVGAGI (reference sequence). Trimming pared 5 bases from V and 8 bases from J, leaving 10 bases between. The CDR3 reads CASSPGRYEQFF. CDR3 nucleotides: TGTGCCAGCAGTCCCGGACGCTATGAGCAGTTCTTC.

This clonotype was recorded at least ten times. This sequence joins TRBV6-5 and TRBJ1-5; 11 bases match TRBD1. The CDR3 has 19 residues. Germline assignment: CDR1 MNHEY and CDR2 SVGAGI. Unmatched junction bases numbered 12, after V lost 5 bases and J lost 0 bases. The CDR3 region has the DNA TGTGCCAGCAGTAACCATGGACAGGGGGCCCGCTATAGCAATCAGCCCCAGCATTTT. This translates into CASSNHGQGARYSNQPQHF.

In its sample, this clonotype was seen many times. This chain's CDR3 is CASSLSGRDEKLFF. CDR3 nucleotide sequence: TGTGCCAGCAGTTTATCAGGGAGGGATGAAAAACTGTTTTTT. The V gene is TRBV28, the J gene TRBJ1-4; weak D call: TRBD1 (5 bases). V was trimmed by 1 base and J by 6 bases, leaving 9 bases between them. The CDR3 is 14 residues long. The germline CDR1 and CDR2 sequences are MDHEN and SYDVKM.

This clonotype came up many times. J is TRBJ2-6 and V is TRBV28, with a possible D match to TRBD1 (5 bases). Trimming took off 5 bases at V and 0 bases at J, with 8 bases between the two ends. The CDR3 loop spans 15 amino acids. The germline V gene encodes CDR1 MDHEN and CDR2 SYDVKM. The CDR3 region has the DNA TGTGCCAGCAGTCCTGACAGCTCTGGGGCCAACGTCCTGACTTTC. Translated, it gives CASSPDSSGANVLTF.

This clonotype was detected many times. This chain joins TRBV13 and TRBJ2-2, with 8 bases that match TRBD2. Germline V CDR1 and CDR2: PRHDT, FYEKMQ (reference sequence). The CDR3 is made up of 14 amino acids. Trimming at V came to 3 bases and at J to 3 bases, leaving 0 bases not matched to a gene. The CDR3 here is CASSLGLDTGELFF. In DNA, the CDR3 is TGTGCCAGCAGCTTGGGACTAGACACCGGGGAGCTGTTTTTT.

The CDR3 loop reads CASGGYQETQYF. CDR3 coding DNA: TGTGCCAGCGGAGGATACCAAGAGACCCAGTACTTC. The V call is TRBV7-2, the J call TRBJ2-5; a weak D match, TRBD2 (5 bases). V was pared by 8 bases and J by 0 bases, with 7 bases between. CDR1 SGHTA and CDR2 FQGNSA come from the germline V gene. This CDR3 spans 12 amino acids.

This clonotype has at least ten counts. The V gene is TRBV2, the J gene TRBJ2-3; no reliable D call. Trimming left V 4 bases short and J 3 bases short, with 11 bases between. Germline assignment: CDR1 SNHLY and CDR2 FYNNEI. CDR3 length: 14 amino acids. The CDR3 DNA reads TGTGCCAGCAGTGGAGGCAGGAAAACAGATACGCAGTATTTT. Amino acids: CASSGGRKTDTQYF.

This sequence joins TRBV9 and TRBJ2-5; D might be TRBD1 (6 bases). Trimming cost V 1 base and J 5 bases, with 9 bases left between them. The CDR3 has 13 residues. CDR1 is SGDLS, CDR2 YYNGEE, per germline. The DNA of the CDR3 is TGTGCCAGCAGCGTAAATAGGGGGGAGACCCAGTACTTC. Its protein product is CASSVNRGETQYF.

This clonotype was detected many times. The CDR3 DNA reads as TGTGCCAGCAGTTTTAGGGCACAATACGATCAGCCCCAGCATTTT. It specifies CASSFRAQYDQPQHF. The chain couples TRBV12-3 or TRBV12-4 to TRBJ1-5, with D uncertain. The V gene lost 3 bases and the J gene lost 5 bases, with 14 bases spanning the gap. The CDR3 has 15 residues.

At least ten counts were recorded for this clonotype. The genes are TRBV6-5 and TRBJ2-7; D is tentatively TRBD1 or TRBD2 (6 bases each). V was cut by 6 bases and J by 3 bases, with 12 bases left in between. Germline V gene data show CDR1 as MNHEY and CDR2 as SVGAGI. This CDR3 spans 13 amino acids. The DNA of the CDR3 is TGTGCCAGCAGGCGGGACAACCACTACGAGCAGTACTTC. It codes for CASRRDNHYEQYF.

This clonotype was detected many times. The genes are TRBV7-3 and TRBJ2-1; 8 bases match TRBD2. CDR1 and CDR2 from the germline V gene are SGHTA and FQGTGA. The V and J ends lost 1 base and 7 bases, in that order; junction bases with no gene match: 6. The CDR3 totals 15 residues. The CDR3 loop reads CASSLRRGGWNEQFF. CDR3 DNA sequence: TGTGCCAGCAGCTTAAGACGGGGGGGCTGGAATGAGCAGTTCTTC.

This clonotype was observed at least ten times. The chain uses TRBV7-2 and TRBJ2-7; TRBD1 aligns across 8 bases. CDR1 and CDR2 from the germline V gene are SGHTA and FQGNSA. The CDR3 extends over 15 amino acids. Losses at the gene ends were 2 bases for V and 5 bases for J; bases not matched to a gene: 8. DNA for the CDR3: TGTGCCAGCAGCTTACCTGGACAGGGCCCTAACGAGCAGTACTTC. Encoded protein: CASSLPGQGPNEQYF.

This clonotype was found many times. The chain has TRBV19 and TRBJ1-6; D is unclear. CDR1 is LNHDA and CDR2 is SQIVND in the germline V gene (reference sequence). The CDR3 sequence is 17 residues long. The V and J ends lost 1 base and 10 bases respectively, with 20 bases between them. The CDR3 is CASSIAPTLRLGSPLHF. For the CDR3, the DNA is TGTGCCAGTAGTATAGCCCCGACCCTCAGGTTGGGATCACCCCTCCACTTT.

This clonotype has a count of ten or more. The chain recombines TRBV7-3 with TRBJ2-7; D might be TRBD1 (6 bases). V gave up 5 bases and J gave up 3 bases, with 11 bases separating them. The CDR3 has 13 residues. The germline gives CDR1 SGHTA, CDR2 FQGTGA. DNA of the CDR3: TGTGCCAGCAGCCCGGACAGATACTACGAGCAGTACTTC. As protein: CASSPDRYYEQYF.

This clonotype was found many times. This sequence joins TRBV6-2 or TRBV6-3 and TRBJ2-7, with D possibly being TRBD1 (5 bases). Germline V gives CDR1 MNHEY, CDR2 SVGEGT. V lost 3 bases to trimming and J lost 6 bases, with 9 bases between them. The CDR3 consists of 12 residues. The chain's CDR3 is CASSYGQSEQYF. The CDR3 nucleotides read TGTGCCAGCAGTTATGGACAAAGCGAGCAGTACTTC.

This clonotype was seen at least ten times. The CDR3 loop reads CASSLAASGRGEQYF. CDR3 bases: TGTGCCAGCAGCTTAGCCGCTAGCGGGAGGGGCGAGCAGTACTTC. The rearrangement joins TRBV7-2 to TRBJ2-7; 12 bases are a match to TRBD2. V trimming: 0 bases; J trimming: 6 bases; junction bases outside the gene matches: 3. The CDR3 runs 15 residues. Germline-derived CDR1 and CDR2 are SGHTA and FQGNSA.

This clonotype rates as medium-sized. This chain joins TRBV12-3 or TRBV12-4 and TRBJ2-7, with D tentatively TRBD1 (6 bases). V dropped 6 bases and J dropped 3 bases, with 18 bases sitting between them. CDR3 length: 15 amino acids. The CDR3 DNA is TGTGCCAGCAGACTTGGGCAGGGGCGTTACTACGAGCAGTACTTC. It is translated as CASRLGQGRYYEQYF.